These 9 T cell receptor beta chains were all obtained from the same sample, sequenced in a study of CD8 T cells in ankylosing spondylitis (dated by TCRdb to about 2017). The library came from 5' RACE. The sequencer was an Illumina HiSeq 2500. TCRdb handled the public reads itself, with Q25 trimming in fastp and clone calling in MiXCR, and kept productive beta chains. Each entry is one CDR3 protein sequence, shown with its most common DNA and genes. Here the sample has a few hundred thousand distinct CDR3 sequences; about a fifth occur a single time. Under 4% of the sample is taken by the ten largest. Sequencing was performed on blood, either unsorted or a sorted T cell fraction (not recorded which). These receptors all stem from a female donor with ankylosing spondylitis or in good health (not recorded which).

The chain joins TRBV6-2 or TRBV6-3 to TRBJ2-1; 8 positions match TRBD2. Germline V gene sequence: CDR1 MNHEY, CDR2 SVGEGT. The CDR3 totals 16 residues. Losses at the gene ends were 7 bases for V and 7 bases for J; bases not matched to a gene: 15. CDR3 protein: CASKAGGAGEGNEQFF. Written as DNA, the CDR3 is TGTGCCAGCAAAGCTGGGGGAGCGGGAGAGGGGAATGAGCAGTTCTTC.

The gene calls are TRBV6-2 or TRBV6-3 and TRBJ2-7; 9 positions agree with TRBD1. V lost 5 bases, J lost 6 bases, and 8 bases stayed unmatched. Germline V CDR1 and CDR2: MNHEY, SVGEGT. CDR3 size: 14 residues. Here the CDR3 reads CASSPGTGKGEQYF. CDR3 DNA sequence: TGTGCCAGCAGTCCCGGGACAGGGAAAGGCGAGCAGTACTTC.

V usage is TRBV15 and J usage is TRBJ2-2, with TRBD1 as a possible D gene (5 bases). The CDR3 spans 17 residues. V lost 0 bases and J 1 base, leaving 12 bases between the germline ends. CDR1 is LNHNV and CDR2 is YYDKDF in the germline V gene (reference sequence). The CDR3 DNA follows: TGTGCCACCAGCAGAGATTTTGACAGAGAGAACACCGGGGAGCTGTTTTTT. It codes for CATSRDFDRENTGELFF.

This clonotype appeared many times. The genes are TRBV7-2 and TRBJ2-3; D remains unclear. Between the trimmed V and J ends, which lost 5 bases and 2 bases, there was a span of 8 bases. CDR1 SGHTA and CDR2 FQGNSA come from the germline V gene. This CDR3 has 13 residues. CDR3 loop: CASSLGHTDTQYF. CDR3 DNA sequence: TGTGCCAGCAGCCTCGGGCACACAGATACGCAGTATTTT.

This clonotype was found a few times. The rearrangement joins TRBV20-1 to TRBJ2-1; possible D gene TRBD2, 6 bases. CDR1 and CDR2 (germline): DFQATT, SNEGSKA (reference sequence). The germline V and J ends were trimmed by 6 bases and 6 bases, with 15 bases remaining between them. The CDR3 is made up of 13 amino acids. CDR3 sequence (DNA): TGCAGTGCCCCCGGGGAGGCTGGCAATGAGCAGTTCTTC. This translates into CSAPGEAGNEQFF.

This clonotype showed up just a few times. The chain employs TRBV6-1 and TRBJ2-1; 12 bases are shared with TRBD2. The CDR3 sequence is 14 residues long. V lost 7 bases to trimming and J lost 11 bases; unmatched junction nucleotides: 9. Germline assignment: CDR1 MNHNS and CDR2 SASEGT. DNA for the CDR3: TGTGCCAGCATCCTCGTGGGACTAGCGGGCAAGCAGTTCTTC. It translates to CASILVGLAGKQFF.

This clonotype has just a few counts. This chain links TRBV4-2 with TRBJ2-1, with 12 bases aligning to TRBD2. Germline CDR1 and CDR2: LGHNA and YNFKEQ. The V and J ends lost 1 base and 0 bases, in that order; junction bases with no gene match: 4. This CDR3 is 18 amino acids long. CDR3 region: CASSQGLAGAISYNEQFF. The CDR3 nucleotides are TGTGCCAGCAGCCAAGGACTAGCGGGAGCGATCTCCTACAATGAGCAGTTCTTC.

This clonotype occurred many times. This chain joins TRBV5-6 and TRBJ2-1; tentatively, D is TRBD1 (6 bases). V was shortened by 4 bases and J by 3 bases, with 8 bases between the two germline ends. CDR3 size: 13 residues. The germline V gene has CDR1 SGHDT and CDR2 YYEEEE. The CDR3 region has the DNA TGTGCCAGCAGCGGGGGCAGCTACAATGAGCAGTTCTTC. It yields the protein CASSGGSYNEQFF.

The chain joins TRBV6-1 to TRBJ2-2; D might be TRBD1 or TRBD2, each matching 5 bases. Trimming took off 7 bases at V and 1 base at J, with 13 bases between the two ends. In germline, CDR1 is MNHNS, CDR2 SASEGT. The length of the CDR3 is 15 residues. CDR3 in DNA: TGTGCCAGCAAACAGGACTTCATGAACACCGGGGAGCTGTTTTTT. It translates to CASKQDFMNTGELFF.